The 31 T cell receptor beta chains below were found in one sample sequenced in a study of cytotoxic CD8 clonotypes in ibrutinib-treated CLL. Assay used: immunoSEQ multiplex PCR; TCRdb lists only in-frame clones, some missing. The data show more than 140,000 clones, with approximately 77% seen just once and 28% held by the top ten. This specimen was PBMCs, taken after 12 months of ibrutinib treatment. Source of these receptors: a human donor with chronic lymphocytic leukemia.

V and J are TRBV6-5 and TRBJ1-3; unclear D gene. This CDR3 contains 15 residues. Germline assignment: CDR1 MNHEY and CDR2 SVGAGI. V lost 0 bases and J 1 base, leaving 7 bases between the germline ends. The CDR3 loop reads CASSYSFGSGNTIYF. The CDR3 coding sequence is TGTGCCAGCAGTTACTCCTTCGGGTCTGGAAACACCATATATTTT.

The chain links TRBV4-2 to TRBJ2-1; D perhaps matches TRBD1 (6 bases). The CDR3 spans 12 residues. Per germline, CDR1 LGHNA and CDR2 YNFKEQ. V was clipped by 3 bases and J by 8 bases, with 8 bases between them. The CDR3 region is CASSQGADEQFF. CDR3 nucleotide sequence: TGTGCCAGCAGCCAGGGGGCGGATGAGCAGTTCTTC.

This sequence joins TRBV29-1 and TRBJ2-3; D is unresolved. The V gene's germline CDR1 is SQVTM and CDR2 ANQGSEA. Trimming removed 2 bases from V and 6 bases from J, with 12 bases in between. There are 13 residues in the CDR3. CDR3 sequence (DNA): TGCAGCGTTGAATTCCCGATTCACGATACGCAGTATTTT. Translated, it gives CSVEFPIHDTQYF.

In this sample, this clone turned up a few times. The CDR3 DNA reads as TGTGCCAGTAGTGGACAGTTTTACTCTGGAAACACCATATATTTT. It is translated as CASSGQFYSGNTIYF. The V gene is TRBV19, the J gene TRBJ1-3; D is possibly TRBD1 (6 bases). The ends were cut back, 5 bases at V and 0 bases at J, with 11 bases in the middle. Germline CDR1 reads LNHDA; CDR2 reads SQIVND (reference sequence). The CDR3 runs 15 residues.

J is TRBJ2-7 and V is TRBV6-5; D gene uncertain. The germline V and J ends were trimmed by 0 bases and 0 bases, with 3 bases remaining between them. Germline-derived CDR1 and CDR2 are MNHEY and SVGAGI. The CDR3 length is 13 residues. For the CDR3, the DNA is TGTGCCAGCAGTTACTCTCCCTCCTACGAGCAGTACTTC. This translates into CASSYSPSYEQYF.

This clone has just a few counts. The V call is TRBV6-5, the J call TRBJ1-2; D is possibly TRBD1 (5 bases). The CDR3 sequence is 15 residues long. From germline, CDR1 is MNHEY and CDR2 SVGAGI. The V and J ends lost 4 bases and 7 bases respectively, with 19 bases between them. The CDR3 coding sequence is TGTGCCAGCAGTTTCCAATTGGGTCCCGGGGGTGGCTACACCTTC. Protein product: CASSFQLGPGGGYTF.

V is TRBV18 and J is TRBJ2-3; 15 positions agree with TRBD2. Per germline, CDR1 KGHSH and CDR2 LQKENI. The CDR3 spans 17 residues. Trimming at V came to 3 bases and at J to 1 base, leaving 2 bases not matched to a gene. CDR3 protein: CASSPGLAGGGTDTQYF. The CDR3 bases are TGTGCCAGCTCACCGGGACTAGCGGGAGGCGGCACAGATACGCAGTATTTT.

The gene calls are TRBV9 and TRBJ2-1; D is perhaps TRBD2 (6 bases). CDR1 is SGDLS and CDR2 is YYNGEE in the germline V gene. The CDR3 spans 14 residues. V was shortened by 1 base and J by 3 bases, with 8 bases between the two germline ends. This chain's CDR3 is CASSVRGSYNEQFF. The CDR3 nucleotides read TGTGCCAGCAGCGTACGGGGGAGCTACAATGAGCAGTTCTTC.

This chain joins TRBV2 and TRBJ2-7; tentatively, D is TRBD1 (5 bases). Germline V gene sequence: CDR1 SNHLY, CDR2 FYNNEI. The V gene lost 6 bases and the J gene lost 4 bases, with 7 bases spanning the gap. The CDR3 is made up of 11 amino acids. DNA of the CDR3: TGTGCCAGCAGGGGGCGGTACGAGCAGTACTTC. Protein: CASRGRYEQYF.

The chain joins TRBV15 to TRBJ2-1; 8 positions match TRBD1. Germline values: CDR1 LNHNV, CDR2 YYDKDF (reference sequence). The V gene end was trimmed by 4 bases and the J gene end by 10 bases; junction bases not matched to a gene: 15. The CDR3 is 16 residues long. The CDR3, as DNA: TGTGCCACCAGCAACATAAGACAGGGGTCCTTGGGGGAGCAGTTCTTC. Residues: CATSNIRQGSLGEQFF. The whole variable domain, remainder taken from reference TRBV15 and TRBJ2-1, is DAMVIQNPRYQVTQFGKPVTLSCSQTLNHNVMYWYQQKSSQAPKLLFHYYDKDFNNEADTPDNFQSRRPNTSFCFLDIRSPGLGDTAMYLCATSNIRQGSLGEQFFGPGTRLTVL.

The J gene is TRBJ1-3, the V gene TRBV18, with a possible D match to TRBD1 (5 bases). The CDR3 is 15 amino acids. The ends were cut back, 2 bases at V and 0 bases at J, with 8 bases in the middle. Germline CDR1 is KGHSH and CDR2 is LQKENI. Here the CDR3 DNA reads TGTGCCAGCTCACCAGGGGGACTCTCTGGAAACACCATATATTTT. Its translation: CASSPGGLSGNTIYF.

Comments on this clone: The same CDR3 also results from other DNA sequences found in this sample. The CDR3 region has the DNA TGTGCCAGCAGCTTGAATTTTGGCAATGAGCAGTTCTTC. This translates into CASSLNFGNEQFF. The chain recombines TRBV11-3 with TRBJ2-1; D not certain. The CDR3 is 13 amino acids. The V gene's germline CDR1 is SGHNT and CDR2 YENEEA. The V end was cut by 3 bases, the J end by 6 bases, with 9 bases between. The full variable domain, completed using reference TRBV11-3 and TRBJ2-1, is EAGVVQSPRYKIIEKKQPVAFWCNPISGHNTLYWYLQNLGQGPELLIRYENEEAVDDSQLPKDRFSAERLKGVDSTLKIQPAELGDSAVYLCASSLNFGNEQFFGPGTRLTVL.

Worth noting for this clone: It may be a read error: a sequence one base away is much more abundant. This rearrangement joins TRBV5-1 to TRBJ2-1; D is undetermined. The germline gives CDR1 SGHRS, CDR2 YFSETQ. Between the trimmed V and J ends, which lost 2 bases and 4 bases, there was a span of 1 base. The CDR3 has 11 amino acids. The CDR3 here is CASSFYNEQFF. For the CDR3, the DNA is TGCGCCAGCAGCTTTTACAATGAGCAGTTCTTC.

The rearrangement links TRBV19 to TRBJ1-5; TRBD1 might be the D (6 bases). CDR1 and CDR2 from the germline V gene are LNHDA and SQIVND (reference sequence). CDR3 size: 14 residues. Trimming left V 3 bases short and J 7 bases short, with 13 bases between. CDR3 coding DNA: TGTGCCAGTAGTATTTTCAATACAGGGCAGCCCCAGCATTTT. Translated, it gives CASSIFNTGQPQHF. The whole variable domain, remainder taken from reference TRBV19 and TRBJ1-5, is DGGITQSPKYLFRKEGQNVTLSCEQNLNHDAMYWYRQDPGQGLRLIYYSQIVNDFQKGDIAEGYSVSREKKESFPLTVTSAQKNPTAFYLCASSIFNTGQPQHFGDGTRLSIL.

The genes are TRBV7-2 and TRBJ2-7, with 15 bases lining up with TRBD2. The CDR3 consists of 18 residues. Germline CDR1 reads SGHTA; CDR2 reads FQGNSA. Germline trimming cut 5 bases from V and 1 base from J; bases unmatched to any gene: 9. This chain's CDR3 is CASSKKPGLAGGSYEQYF. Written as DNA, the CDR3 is TGTGCCAGCAGCAAAAAGCCGGGACTAGCGGGAGGATCCTACGAGCAGTACTTC.

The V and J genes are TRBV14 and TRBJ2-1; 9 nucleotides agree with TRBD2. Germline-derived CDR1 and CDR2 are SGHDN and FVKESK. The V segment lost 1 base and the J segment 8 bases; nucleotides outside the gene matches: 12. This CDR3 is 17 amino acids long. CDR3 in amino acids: CASSQAVGGRAIDEQFF. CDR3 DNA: TGTGCCAGCAGCCAAGCCGTTGGCGGGAGGGCCATCGATGAGCAGTTCTTC.

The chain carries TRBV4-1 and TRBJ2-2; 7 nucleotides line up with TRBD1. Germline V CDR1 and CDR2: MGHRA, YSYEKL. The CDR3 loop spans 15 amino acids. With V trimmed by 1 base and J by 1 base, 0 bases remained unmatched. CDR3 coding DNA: TGCGCCAGCAGCCAAGGGGACAGGAACACCGGGGAGCTGTTTTTT. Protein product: CASSQGDRNTGELFF.

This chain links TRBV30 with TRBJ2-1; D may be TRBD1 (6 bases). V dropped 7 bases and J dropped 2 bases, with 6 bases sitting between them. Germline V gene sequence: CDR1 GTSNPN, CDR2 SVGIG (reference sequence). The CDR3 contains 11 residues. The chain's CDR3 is CAYRAYNEQFF. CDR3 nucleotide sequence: TGTGCCTACAGGGCCTACAATGAGCAGTTCTTC.

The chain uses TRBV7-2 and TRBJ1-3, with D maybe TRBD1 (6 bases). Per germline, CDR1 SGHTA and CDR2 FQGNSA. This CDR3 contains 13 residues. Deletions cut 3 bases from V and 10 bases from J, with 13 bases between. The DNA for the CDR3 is TGTGCCAGCAGCTTGGGGGACACCAGGACCATATATTTT. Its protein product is CASSLGDTRTIYF.

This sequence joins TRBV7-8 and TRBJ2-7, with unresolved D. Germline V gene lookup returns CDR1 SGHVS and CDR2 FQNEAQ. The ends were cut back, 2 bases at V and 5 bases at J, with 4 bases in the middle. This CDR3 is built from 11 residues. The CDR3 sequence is CASSLLHEQYF. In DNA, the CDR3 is TGTGCCAGCAGCTTACTCCACGAGCAGTACTTC.

The CDR3 here is CASIWGDYEQYF. DNA of the CDR3: TGTGCCAGCATCTGGGGGGATTACGAGCAGTACTTC. The V call is TRBV2, the J call TRBJ2-7; possible D gene TRBD2, 6 bases. Germline V gene lookup returns CDR1 SNHLY and CDR2 FYNNEI. Trimming stripped 7 bases from V and 4 bases from J, with 11 bases between. The CDR3 runs 12 residues.

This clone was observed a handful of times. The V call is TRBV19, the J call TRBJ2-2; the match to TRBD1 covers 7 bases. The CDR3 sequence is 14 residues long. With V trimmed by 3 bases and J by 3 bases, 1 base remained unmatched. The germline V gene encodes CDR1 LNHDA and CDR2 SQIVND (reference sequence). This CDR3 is CASSIQGDTGELFF. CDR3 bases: TGTGCCAGTAGTATTCAGGGGGACACCGGGGAGCTGTTTTTT.

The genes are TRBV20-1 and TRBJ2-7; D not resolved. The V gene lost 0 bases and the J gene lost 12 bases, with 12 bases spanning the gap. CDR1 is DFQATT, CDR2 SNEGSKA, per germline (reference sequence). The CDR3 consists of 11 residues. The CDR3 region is CSARDGPPPYF. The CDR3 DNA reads TGCAGTGCTAGAGATGGGCCCCCACCGTACTTC.

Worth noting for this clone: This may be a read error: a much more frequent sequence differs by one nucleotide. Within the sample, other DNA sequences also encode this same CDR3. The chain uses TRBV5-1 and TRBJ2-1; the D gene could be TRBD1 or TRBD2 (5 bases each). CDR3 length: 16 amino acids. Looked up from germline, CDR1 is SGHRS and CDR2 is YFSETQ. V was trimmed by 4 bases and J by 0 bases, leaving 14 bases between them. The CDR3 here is CASSPTWGSSYNEQFF. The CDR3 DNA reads TGCGCCAGCAGCCCAACTTGGGGGAGCTCCTACAATGAGCAGTTCTTC.

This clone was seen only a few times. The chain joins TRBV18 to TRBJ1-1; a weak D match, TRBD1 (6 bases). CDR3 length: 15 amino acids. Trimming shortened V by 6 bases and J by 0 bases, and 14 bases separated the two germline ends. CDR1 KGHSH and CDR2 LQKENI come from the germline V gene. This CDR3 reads CASSLTTGVNTEAFF. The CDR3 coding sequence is TGTGCCAGCTCCCTAACGACAGGAGTGAACACTGAAGCTTTCTTT.

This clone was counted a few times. The CDR3 loop is CASSLSSTGAIGSNQPQHF. Here the CDR3 DNA reads TGTGCCAGCAGCTTATCCTCGACAGGGGCCATCGGGAGCAATCAGCCCCAGCATTTT. The gene calls are TRBV7-2 and TRBJ1-5; TRBD1 aligns across 8 bases. The CDR3 loop spans 19 amino acids. With V trimmed by 2 bases and J by 1 base, 13 bases remained unmatched. CDR1 is SGHTA, CDR2 FQGNSA, per germline.

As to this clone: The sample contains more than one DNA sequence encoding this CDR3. The CDR3 nucleotides read TGTGCCAGCAGTGTGGACAGGGGGCTCTACGAGCAGTACTTC. Residues: CASSVDRGLYEQYF. The rearrangement links TRBV2 to TRBJ2-7; 11 bases map to TRBD1. CDR1 is SNHLY, CDR2 FYNNEI, per germline. J was trimmed by 3 bases and V by 4 bases; bases with no gene match: 2. This CDR3 comprises 14 residues.

The CDR3 here is CAWSVVSGRRETQYF. CDR3 in DNA: TGTGCCTGGAGTGTGGTTAGCGGGAGAAGAGAGACCCAGTACTTC. The chain couples TRBV30 to TRBJ2-5, with 9 bases that match TRBD2. V lost 0 bases to trimming and J lost 4 bases; unmatched junction nucleotides: 6. Germline CDR1 GTSNPN, CDR2 SVGIG (reference sequence). CDR3 length: 15 amino acids.

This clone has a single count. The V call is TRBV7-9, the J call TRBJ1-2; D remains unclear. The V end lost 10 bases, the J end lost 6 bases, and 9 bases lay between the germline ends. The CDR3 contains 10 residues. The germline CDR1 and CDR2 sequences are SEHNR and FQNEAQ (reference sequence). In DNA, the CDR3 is TGTGCCACCGTGACTCATGGCTACACCTTC. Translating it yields CATVTHGYTF.

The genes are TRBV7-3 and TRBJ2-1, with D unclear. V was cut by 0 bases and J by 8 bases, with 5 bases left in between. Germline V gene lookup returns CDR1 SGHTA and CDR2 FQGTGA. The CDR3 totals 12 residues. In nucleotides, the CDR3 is TGTGCCAGCAGCTTAACATTGGATGAGCAGTTCTTC. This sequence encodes CASSLTLDEQFF.

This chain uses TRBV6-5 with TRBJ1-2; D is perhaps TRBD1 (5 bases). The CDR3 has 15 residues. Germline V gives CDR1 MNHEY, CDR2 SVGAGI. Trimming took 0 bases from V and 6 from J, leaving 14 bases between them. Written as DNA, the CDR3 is TGTGCCAGCAGTTACTCGAATCACGGGACTGATGGCTACACCTTC. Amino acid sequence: CASSYSNHGTDGYTF.